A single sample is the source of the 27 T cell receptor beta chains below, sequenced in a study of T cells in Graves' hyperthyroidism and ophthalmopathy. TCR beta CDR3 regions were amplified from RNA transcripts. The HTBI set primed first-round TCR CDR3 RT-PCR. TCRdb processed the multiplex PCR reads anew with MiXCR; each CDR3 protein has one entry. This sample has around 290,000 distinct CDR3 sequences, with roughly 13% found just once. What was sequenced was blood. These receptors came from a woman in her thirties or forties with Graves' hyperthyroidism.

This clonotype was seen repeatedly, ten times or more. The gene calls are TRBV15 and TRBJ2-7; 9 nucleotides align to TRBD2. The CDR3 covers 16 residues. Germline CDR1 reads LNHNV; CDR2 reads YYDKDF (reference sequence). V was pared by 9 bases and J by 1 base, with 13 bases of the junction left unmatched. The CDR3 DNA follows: TGTGCCACTTCTATAGGACTAGCGCAAAATTCCTACGAGCAGTACTTC. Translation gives CATSIGLAQNSYEQYF.

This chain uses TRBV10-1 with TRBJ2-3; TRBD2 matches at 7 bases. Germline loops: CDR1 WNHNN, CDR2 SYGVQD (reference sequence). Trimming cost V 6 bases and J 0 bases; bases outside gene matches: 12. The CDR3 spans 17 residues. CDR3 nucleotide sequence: TGCGCCAGCAGGGACACGGAAGGTAGCGGGAGCACAGATACGCAGTATTTT. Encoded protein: CASRDTEGSGSTDTQYF.

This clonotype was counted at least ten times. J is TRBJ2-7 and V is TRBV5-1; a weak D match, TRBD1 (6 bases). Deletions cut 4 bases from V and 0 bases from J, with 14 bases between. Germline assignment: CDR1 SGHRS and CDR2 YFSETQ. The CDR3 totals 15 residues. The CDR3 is CASSQTGSSSYEQYF. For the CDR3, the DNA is TGCGCCAGCAGCCAGACAGGTTCCAGCTCCTACGAGCAGTACTTC.

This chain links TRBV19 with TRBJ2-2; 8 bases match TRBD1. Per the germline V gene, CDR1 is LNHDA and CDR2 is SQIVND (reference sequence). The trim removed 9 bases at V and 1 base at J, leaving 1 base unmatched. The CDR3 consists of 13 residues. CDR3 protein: CASGTGNTGELFF. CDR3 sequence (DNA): TGTGCCAGCGGGACAGGGAACACCGGGGAGCTGTTTTTT. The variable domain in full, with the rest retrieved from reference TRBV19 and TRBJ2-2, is DGGITQSPKYLFRKEGQNVTLSCEQNLNHDAMYWYRQDPGQGLRLIYYSQIVNDFQKGDIAEGYSVSREKKESFPLTVTSAQKNPTAFYLCASGTGNTGELFFGEGSRLTVL.

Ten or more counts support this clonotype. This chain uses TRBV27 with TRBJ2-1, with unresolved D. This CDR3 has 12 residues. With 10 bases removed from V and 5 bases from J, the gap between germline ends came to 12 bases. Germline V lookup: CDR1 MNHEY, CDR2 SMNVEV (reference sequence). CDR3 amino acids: CATRTRNNEQFF. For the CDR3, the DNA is TGTGCCACGCGGACCAGAAACAATGAGCAGTTCTTC.

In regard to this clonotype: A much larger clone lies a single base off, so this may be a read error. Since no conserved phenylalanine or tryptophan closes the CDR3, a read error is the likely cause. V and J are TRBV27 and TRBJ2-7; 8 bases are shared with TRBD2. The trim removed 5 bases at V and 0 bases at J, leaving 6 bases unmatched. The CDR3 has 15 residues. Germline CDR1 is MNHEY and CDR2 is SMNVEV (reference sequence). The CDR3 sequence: CASSREGLSSYEQYS. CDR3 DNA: TGTGCCAGCAGTCGGGAGGGACTGAGCTCCTACGAGCAGTACTCC.

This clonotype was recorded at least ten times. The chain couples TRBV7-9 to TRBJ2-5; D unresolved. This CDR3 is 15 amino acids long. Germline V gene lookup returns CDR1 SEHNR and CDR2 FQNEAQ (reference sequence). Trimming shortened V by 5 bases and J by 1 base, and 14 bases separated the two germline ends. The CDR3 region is CASSPKIRIQETQYF. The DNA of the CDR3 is TGTGCCAGCAGCCCAAAGATCAGGATCCAAGAGACCCAGTACTTC.

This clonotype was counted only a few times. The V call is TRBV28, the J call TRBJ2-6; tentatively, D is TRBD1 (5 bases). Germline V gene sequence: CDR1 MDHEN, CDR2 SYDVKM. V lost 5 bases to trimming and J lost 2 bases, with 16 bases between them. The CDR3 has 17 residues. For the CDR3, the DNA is TGTGCCAGCAGTCCTCAACTACAGGTGACTGGGGCCAACGTCCTGACTTTC. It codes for CASSPQLQVTGANVLTF.

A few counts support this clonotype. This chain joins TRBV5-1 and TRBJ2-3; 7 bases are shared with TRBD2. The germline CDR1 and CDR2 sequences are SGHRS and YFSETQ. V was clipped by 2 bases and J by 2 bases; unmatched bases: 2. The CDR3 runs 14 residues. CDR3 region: CASSFSGYTDTQYF. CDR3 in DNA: TGCGCCAGCAGCTTTAGCGGGTACACAGATACGCAGTATTTT.

The CDR3 sequence: CAISEFLAGASNEQFF. The DNA of the CDR3 is TGTGCCATCAGTGAGTTTCTGGCGGGAGCGTCCAATGAGCAGTTCTTC. The rearrangement links TRBV10-3 to TRBJ2-1; TRBD2 aligns across 7 bases. Per germline, CDR1 ENHRY and CDR2 SYGVKD. V dropped 1 base and J dropped 6; count of bases not matched to a gene: 9. CDR3 length equals 16 residues.

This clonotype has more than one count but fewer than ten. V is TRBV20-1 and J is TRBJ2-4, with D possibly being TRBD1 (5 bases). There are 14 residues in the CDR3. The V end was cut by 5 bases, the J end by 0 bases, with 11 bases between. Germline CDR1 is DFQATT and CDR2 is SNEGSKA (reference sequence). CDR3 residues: CSAQGQLAKNIQYF. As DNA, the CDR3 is TGCAGTGCTCAGGGTCAGCTAGCCAAAAACATTCAGTACTTC.

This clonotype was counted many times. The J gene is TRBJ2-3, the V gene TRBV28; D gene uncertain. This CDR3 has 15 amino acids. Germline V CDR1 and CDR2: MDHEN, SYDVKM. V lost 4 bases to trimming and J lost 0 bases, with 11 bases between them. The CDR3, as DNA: TGTGCCAGCAGTTCCCTTTCACTAAGCACAGATACGCAGTATTTT. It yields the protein CASSSLSLSTDTQYF.

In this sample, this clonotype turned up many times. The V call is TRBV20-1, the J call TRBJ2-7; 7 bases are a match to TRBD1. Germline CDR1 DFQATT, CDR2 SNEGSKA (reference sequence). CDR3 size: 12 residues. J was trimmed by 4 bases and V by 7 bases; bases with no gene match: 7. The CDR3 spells CSVNRGLYEQYF. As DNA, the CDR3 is TGCAGTGTAAACAGGGGATTATACGAGCAGTACTTC.

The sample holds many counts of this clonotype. CDR3 sequence reads: CASFPQDKIETQYF. CDR3 nucleotide sequence: TGTGCCAGCTTCCCCCAAGACAAGATAGAGACCCAGTACTTC. The rearrangement uses TRBV28 and TRBJ2-5; D remains unclear. Between the trimmed V and J ends, which lost 8 bases and 4 bases, there was a span of 17 bases. This CDR3 contains 14 residues. The germline CDR1 and CDR2 sequences are MDHEN and SYDVKM.

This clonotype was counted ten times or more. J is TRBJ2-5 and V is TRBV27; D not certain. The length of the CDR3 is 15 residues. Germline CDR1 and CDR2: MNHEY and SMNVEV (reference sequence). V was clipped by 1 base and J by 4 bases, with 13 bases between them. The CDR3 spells CASSLYRSFGETQYF. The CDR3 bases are TGTGCCAGCAGTTTATATCGTAGCTTTGGAGAGACCCAGTACTTC.

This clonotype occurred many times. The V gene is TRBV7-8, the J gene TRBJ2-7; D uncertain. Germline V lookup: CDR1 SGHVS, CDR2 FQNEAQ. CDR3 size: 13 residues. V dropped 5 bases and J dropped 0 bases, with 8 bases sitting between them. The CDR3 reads CASSIRFSYEQYF. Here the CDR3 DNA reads TGTGCCAGCAGCATCAGATTCTCCTACGAGCAGTACTTC.

The CDR3 loop is CASSSSSGFLGFTEAFF. CDR3 nucleotide sequence: TGTGCCAGCAGCTCCTCCTCCGGGTTTCTGGGGTTCACTGAAGCTTTCTTT. This chain joins TRBV7-9 and TRBJ1-1, with D unclear. The germline V gene encodes CDR1 SEHNR and CDR2 FQNEAQ (reference sequence). V dropped 4 bases and J dropped 4 bases, with 22 bases sitting between them. The CDR3 covers 17 residues.

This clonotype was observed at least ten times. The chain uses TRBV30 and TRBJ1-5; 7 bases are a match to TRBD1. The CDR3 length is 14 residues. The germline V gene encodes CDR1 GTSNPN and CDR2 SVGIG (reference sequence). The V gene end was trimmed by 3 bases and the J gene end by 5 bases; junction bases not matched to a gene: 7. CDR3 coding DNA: TGTGCCTGGAGCCGGGACAGTCTCTATCAGCCCCAGCATTTT. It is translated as CAWSRDSLYQPQHF.

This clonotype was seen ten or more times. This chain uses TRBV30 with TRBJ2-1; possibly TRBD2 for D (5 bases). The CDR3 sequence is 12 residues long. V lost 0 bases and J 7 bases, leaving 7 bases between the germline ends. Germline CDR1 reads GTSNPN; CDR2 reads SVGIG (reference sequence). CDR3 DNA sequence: TGTGCCTGGAGTGTACTAGGGAATGAGCAGTTCTTC. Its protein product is CAWSVLGNEQFF.

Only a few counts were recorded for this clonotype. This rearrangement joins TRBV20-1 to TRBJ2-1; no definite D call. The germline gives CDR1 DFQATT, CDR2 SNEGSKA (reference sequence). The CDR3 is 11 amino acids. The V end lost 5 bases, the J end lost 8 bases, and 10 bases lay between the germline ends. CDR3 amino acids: CSARLRHEQFF. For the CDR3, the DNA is TGCAGTGCTCGTCTAAGACATGAGCAGTTCTTC.

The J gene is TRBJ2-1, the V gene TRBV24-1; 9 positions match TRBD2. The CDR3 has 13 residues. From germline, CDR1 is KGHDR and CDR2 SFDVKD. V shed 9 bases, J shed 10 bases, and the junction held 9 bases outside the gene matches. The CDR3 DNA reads TGTGCCACCTGTAAGCGGGCGGGGGGGGAGCAGTTCTTC. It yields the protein CATCKRAGGEQFF.

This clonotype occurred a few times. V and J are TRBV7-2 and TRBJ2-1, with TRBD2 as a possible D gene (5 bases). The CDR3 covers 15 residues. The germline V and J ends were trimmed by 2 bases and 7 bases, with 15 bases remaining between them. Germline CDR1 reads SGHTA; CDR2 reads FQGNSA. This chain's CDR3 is CASSLTAGWRNEQFF. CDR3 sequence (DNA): TGTGCCAGCAGCTTAACGGCGGGTTGGAGGAATGAGCAGTTCTTC.

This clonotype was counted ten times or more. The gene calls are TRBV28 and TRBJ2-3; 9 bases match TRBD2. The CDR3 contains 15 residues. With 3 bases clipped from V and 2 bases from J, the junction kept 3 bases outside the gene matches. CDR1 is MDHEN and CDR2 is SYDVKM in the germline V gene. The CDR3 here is CASSFEREDTDTQYF. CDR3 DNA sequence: TGTGCCAGCAGTTTTGAGCGGGAGGACACAGATACGCAGTATTTT.

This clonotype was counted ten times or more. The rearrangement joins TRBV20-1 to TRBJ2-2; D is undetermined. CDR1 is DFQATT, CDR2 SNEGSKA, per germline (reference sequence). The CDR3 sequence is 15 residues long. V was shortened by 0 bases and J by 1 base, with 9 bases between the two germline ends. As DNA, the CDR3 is TGCAGTGCTAGAGATGGAGCTAGGAACACCGGGGAGCTGTTTTTT. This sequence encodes CSARDGARNTGELFF.

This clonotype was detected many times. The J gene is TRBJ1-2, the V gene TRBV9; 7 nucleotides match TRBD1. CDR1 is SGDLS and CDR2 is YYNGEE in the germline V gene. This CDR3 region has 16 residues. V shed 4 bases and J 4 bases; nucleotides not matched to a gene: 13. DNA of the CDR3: TGTGCCAGCAGCCCGCAACCGGGACAGCTAGTCTATGGCTACACCTTC. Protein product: CASSPQPGQLVYGYTF.

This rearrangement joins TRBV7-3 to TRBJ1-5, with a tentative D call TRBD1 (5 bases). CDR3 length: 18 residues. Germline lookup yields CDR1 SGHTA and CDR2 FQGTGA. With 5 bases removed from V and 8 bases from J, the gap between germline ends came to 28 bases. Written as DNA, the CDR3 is TGTGCCAGCAGCCAACGTCTTCAATCCGGACAATCGCCAAAGCCCCAGCATTTT. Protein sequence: CASSQRLQSGQSPKPQHF.

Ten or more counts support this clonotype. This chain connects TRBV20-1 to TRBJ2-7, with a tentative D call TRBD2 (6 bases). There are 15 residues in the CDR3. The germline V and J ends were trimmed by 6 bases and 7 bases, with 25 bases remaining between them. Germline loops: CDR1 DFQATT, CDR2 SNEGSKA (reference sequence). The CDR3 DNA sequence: TGCAGTGCCCTGGGAGTTGGGCGGGACGACTCAGAGCAGTACTTC. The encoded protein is CSALGVGRDDSEQYF.